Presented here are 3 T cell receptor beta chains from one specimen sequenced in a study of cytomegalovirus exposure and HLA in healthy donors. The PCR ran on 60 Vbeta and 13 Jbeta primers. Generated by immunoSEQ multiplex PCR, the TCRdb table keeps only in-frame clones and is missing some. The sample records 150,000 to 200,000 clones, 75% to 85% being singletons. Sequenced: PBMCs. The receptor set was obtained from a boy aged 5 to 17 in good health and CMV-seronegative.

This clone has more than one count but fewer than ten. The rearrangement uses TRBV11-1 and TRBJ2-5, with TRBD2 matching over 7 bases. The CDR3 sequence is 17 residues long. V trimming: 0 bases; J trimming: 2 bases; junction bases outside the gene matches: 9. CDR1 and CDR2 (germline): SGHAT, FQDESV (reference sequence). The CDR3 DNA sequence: TGTGCCAGCAGCTTAGCGCCAAGGACTAGGGTTCAAGAGACCCAGTACTTC. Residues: CASSLAPRTRVQETQYF.

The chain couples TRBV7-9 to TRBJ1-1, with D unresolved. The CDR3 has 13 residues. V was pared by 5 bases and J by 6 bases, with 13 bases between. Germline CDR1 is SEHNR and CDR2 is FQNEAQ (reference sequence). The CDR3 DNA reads TGTGCCAGCAGCCGTGACACGTCTCCTGAAGCTTTCTTT. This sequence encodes CASSRDTSPEAFF.

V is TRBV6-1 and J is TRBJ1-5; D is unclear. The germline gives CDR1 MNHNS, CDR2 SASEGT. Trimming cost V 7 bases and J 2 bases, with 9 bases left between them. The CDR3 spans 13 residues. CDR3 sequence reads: CASTGRGNQPQHF. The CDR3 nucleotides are TGTGCCAGCACCGGGCGGGGCAATCAGCCCCAGCATTTT.